The clone carrying this T cell receptor (beta chain) was seen many times. Its antigen is undetermined. This record comes from a study of CD8 T cells in ankylosing spondylitis. Study-wide results and caveats: A TCR beta motif made of under 10 highly homologous variants seemed typical of ankylosing spondylitis blood.

Quantitative 5'-RACE with molecular barcodes generated TCR beta libraries. Each CDR3 protein gets one entry after TCRdb re-called the 5' RACE reads with MiXCR. The sample includes about 36,000 distinct CDR3 sequences, approximately 6% of them seen just once. With V trimmed by 5 bases and J by 7 bases, 6 bases remained unmatched. The CDR3 spans 14 residues. The chain employs TRBV12-3 or TRBV12-4 and TRBJ1-3; 9 bases map to TRBD1. This TCR came from a male donor with ankylosing spondylitis or in good health (not recorded which). Sequencing input: blood, either unsorted or a sorted T cell fraction (not recorded which). DNA for the CDR3: TGTGCCAGCAGTCCCGGACAGGGGAAGAACACCATATATTTT. The encoded protein is CASSPGQGKNTIYF.